These 21 T cell receptor beta chains were sequenced from one sample in a study of persistence of HIV-infected CD4 T cells. Nonspecific anti-CD3/anti-CD28 bead stimulation represents the broad CD4+ T cell repertoire. Sorting selected CD4+ T cells upregulating both CD40 ligand and CD69. The antigens for these receptors are not known. This was the immunoSEQ version 4 assay in survey mode. Sequenced by immunoSEQ multiplex PCR; TCRdb stores in-frame clones only, minus some. This sample carries more than 30,000 clones, 87% of them seen once, and the ten largest clones take approximately 1.3%. This specimen was CD4+ T cells sorted from PBMCs after approximately 19-hour stimulation, taken from a patient who received antiretroviral therapy. The receptors originated from an adult man with HIV who was CMV-seropositive.

The genes are TRBV2 and TRBJ1-1; 7 nucleotides align to TRBD1. V lost 5 bases and J lost 2; bases outside the gene matches: 5. Germline V gene data show CDR1 as SNHLY and CDR2 as FYNNEI. There are 14 residues in the CDR3. The CDR3 reads CASSRDRVNTEAFF. The CDR3 nucleotides are TGTGCCAGCAGTCGTGACAGGGTCAACACTGAAGCTTTCTTT.

The chain is built from TRBV28 and TRBJ2-7; D call uncertain. The CDR3 length is 11 residues. Per the germline V gene, CDR1 is MDHEN and CDR2 is SYDVKM. V gave up 7 bases and J gave up 5 bases, with 9 bases separating them. The CDR3 sequence: CASNTKNEQYF. CDR3 nucleotide sequence: TGTGCCAGCAACACCAAAAACGAGCAGTACTTC.

The chain recombines TRBV6-5 with TRBJ2-5; tentative D call: TRBD2 (6 bases). This CDR3 has 16 amino acids. V was cut by 2 bases and J by 5 bases, with 18 bases left in between. Germline assignment: CDR1 MNHEY and CDR2 SVGAGI. This CDR3 reads CASSYGGAGRAETQYF. In nucleotides, the CDR3 is TGTGCCAGCAGTTACGGAGGGGCCGGAAGGGCGGAGACCCAGTACTTC.

The V call is TRBV27, the J call TRBJ1-2; maybe TRBD1 (5 bases). CDR1 and CDR2 (germline): MNHEY, SMNVEV (reference sequence). The CDR3 runs to 12 residues. The ends were cut back, 4 bases at V and 8 bases at J, with 11 bases in the middle. CDR3 sequence reads: CASSSGIRGYTF. CDR3 sequence (DNA): TGTGCCAGCAGTTCAGGGATACGAGGCTACACCTTC.

This chain links TRBV7-2 with TRBJ1-5, with D unresolved. CDR3 length: 14 amino acids. The germline V and J ends were trimmed by 2 bases and 5 bases, with 10 bases remaining between them. Germline V lookup: CDR1 SGHTA, CDR2 FQGNSA. The CDR3 DNA reads TGTGCCAGCAGCTTAAACCCGAGGGATCAGCCCCAGCATTTT. Translating gives CASSLNPRDQPQHF.

This chain joins TRBV7-2 and TRBJ1-2; 7 nucleotides agree with TRBD1. From germline, CDR1 is SGHTA and CDR2 FQGNSA. Losses at the gene ends were 6 bases for V and 2 bases for J; bases not matched to a gene: 9. The CDR3 length is 15 residues. The CDR3 region is CASRSPGTVNYGYTF. CDR3 sequence (DNA): TGTGCCAGCAGATCCCCCGGGACAGTGAACTATGGCTACACCTTC.

This chain links TRBV6-2 or TRBV6-3 with TRBJ2-2, with D maybe TRBD1 (6 bases). Trimming stripped 6 bases from V and 3 bases from J, with 20 bases between. There are 17 residues in the CDR3. In germline, CDR1 is MNHEY, CDR2 SVGEGT. The CDR3 sequence: CASSAQDRLLHTGELFF. The CDR3 DNA reads as TGTGCCAGCAGCGCCCAGGACAGACTACTCCACACCGGGGAGCTGTTTTTT.

This sequence joins TRBV5-1 and TRBJ2-5, with 13 bases aligning to TRBD2. V lost 0 bases, J lost 5 bases, and 4 bases stayed unmatched. This CDR3 is built from 16 residues. Germline CDR1 SGHRS, CDR2 YFSETQ. The DNA for the CDR3 is TGCGCCAGCAGCTTGGAGACTAGCGGGGGGTTTGAGACCCAGTACTTC. This translates into CASSLETSGGFETQYF.

V gene TRBV7-2 combines with J gene TRBJ1-5; tentatively, D is TRBD1 (6 bases). Germline loops: CDR1 SGHTA, CDR2 FQGNSA. Trimming stripped 5 bases from V and 10 bases from J, with 18 bases between. There are 14 residues in the CDR3. The CDR3 DNA is TGTGCCAGCAGCCACCAGGGGAACGATTACCCCCAGCATTTT. This gives the protein CASSHQGNDYPQHF.

The chain carries TRBV19 and TRBJ1-1; 7 bases match TRBD1. V lost 6 bases, J lost 3 bases, and 10 bases stayed unmatched. The CDR3 consists of 15 residues. Germline lookup yields CDR1 LNHDA and CDR2 SQIVND (reference sequence). The CDR3 protein is CASSGTGVVDTEAFF. CDR3 coding DNA: TGTGCCAGTAGCGGAACAGGGGTTGTGGACACTGAAGCTTTCTTT.

The V gene is TRBV19, the J gene TRBJ2-7; 13 nucleotides align to TRBD2. The CDR3 length is 15 residues. The germline V gene encodes CDR1 LNHDA and CDR2 SQIVND (reference sequence). After removal of 4 bases from V and 3 bases from J, the junction contained 3 bases not matched to a gene. CDR3 region: CASSKGLAGIYEQYF. For the CDR3, the DNA is TGTGCCAGTAGTAAGGGACTAGCGGGGATCTACGAGCAGTACTTC.

This sequence joins TRBV7-8 and TRBJ2-5, with a tentative D call TRBD1 (6 bases). The CDR3 runs 15 residues. CDR1 is SGHVS and CDR2 is FQNEAQ in the germline V gene. V lost 5 bases to trimming and J lost 5 bases, with 18 bases between them. CDR3 DNA sequence: TGTGCCAGCAGCCCGCGGACAGAATTTTTTGAGACCCAGTACTTC. It is translated as CASSPRTEFFETQYF. Using reference TRBV7-8 and TRBJ2-5 for the parts outside the CDR3, the full variable domain is GAGVSQSPRYKVAKRGQDVALRCDPISGHVSLFWYQQALGQGPEFLTYFQNEAQLDKSGLPSDRFFAERPEGSVSTLKIQRTQQEDSAVYLCASSPRTEFFETQYFGPGTRLLVL.

V and J are TRBV30 and TRBJ1-2, with TRBD1 matching 8 bases. Germline CDR1 is GTSNPN and CDR2 is SVGIG (reference sequence). Trimming removed 1 base from V and 8 bases from J; junction bases left unmatched: 9. The CDR3 length is 14 residues. CDR3 in DNA: TGTGCCTGGAGTGAAACCCAGGGGGCGGGAGGCTACACCTTC. It encodes CAWSETQGAGGYTF. The variable domain in full, with the rest retrieved from reference TRBV30 and TRBJ1-2, is SQTIHQWPATLVQPVGSPLSLECTVEGTSNPNLYWYRQAAGRGLQLLFYSVGIGQISSEVPQNLSASRPQDRQFILSSKKLLLSDSGFYLCAWSETQGAGGYTFGSGTRLTVV.

The genes are TRBV6-5 and TRBJ2-5, with 8 bases aligning to TRBD1. V trimming: 2 bases; J trimming: 5 bases; junction bases outside the gene matches: 10. The germline CDR1 and CDR2 sequences are MNHEY and SVGAGI. The CDR3 is 16 residues long. In nucleotides, the CDR3 is TGTGCCAGCAGTTACGGGACAGGACAAAAGGGGGAGACCCAGTACTTC. This codes for CASSYGTGQKGETQYF.

The count of this clone is one. The rearrangement uses TRBV27 and TRBJ2-7; D ambiguous. Trimming removed 3 bases at V and 2 bases at J, with 8 bases between. This CDR3 is built from 13 residues. Germline CDR1 is MNHEY and CDR2 is SMNVEV (reference sequence). The CDR3 is CASSLAPAYEQYF. In nucleotides, the CDR3 is TGTGCCAGCAGTTTGGCCCCGGCCTACGAGCAGTACTTC.

This clone was recorded once. This chain uses TRBV20-1 with TRBJ2-7, with D possibly matching TRBD2 (5 bases). The ends were cut back, 7 bases at V and 2 bases at J, with 9 bases in the middle. Germline V gene lookup returns CDR1 DFQATT and CDR2 SNEGSKA (reference sequence). The length of the CDR3 is 11 residues. Here the CDR3 reads CSVRTAYEQYF. CDR3 nucleotides: TGCAGTGTCCGGACTGCCTACGAGCAGTACTTC.

The chain joins TRBV7-2 to TRBJ1-1, with TRBD1 identical over 7 bases. From germline, CDR1 is SGHTA and CDR2 FQGNSA. CDR3 length: 15 amino acids. J lost 4 bases, V lost 5 bases, and 10 bases had no gene match. In nucleotides, the CDR3 is TGTGCCAGCAGCGCCCGACAGGGAATTGGCACTGAAGCTTTCTTT. This translates into CASSARQGIGTEAFF. The complete variable domain, with remaining parts taken from reference TRBV7-2 and TRBJ1-1, reads GAGVSQSPSNKVTEKGKDVELRCDPISGHTALYWYRQSLGQGLEFLIYFQGNSAPDKSGLPSDRFSAERTGGSVSTLTIQRTQQEDSAVYLCASSARQGIGTEAFFGQGTRLTVV.

This chain connects TRBV7-8 to TRBJ2-7, with D tentatively TRBD2 (5 bases). In germline, CDR1 is SGHVS, CDR2 FQNEAQ. The CDR3 is 12 amino acids. The ends were cut back, 0 bases at V and 11 bases at J, with 11 bases in the middle. CDR3 bases: TGTGCCAGCAGCTTAGCTACGGGGTCTGAGTACTTC. Encoded protein: CASSLATGSEYF.

The rearrangement links TRBV27 to TRBJ1-5, with D perhaps TRBD1 (5 bases). The germline CDR1 and CDR2 sequences are MNHEY and SMNVEV (reference sequence). Between the trimmed V and J ends, which lost 4 bases and 1 base, there was a span of 14 bases. The CDR3 totals 16 residues. CDR3 amino acids: CASSSSTASSNQPQHF. CDR3 bases: TGTGCCAGCAGTTCATCGACAGCTTCCAGCAATCAGCCCCAGCATTTT.

The V gene is TRBV18, the J gene TRBJ2-7; unclear D gene. In germline, CDR1 is KGHSH, CDR2 LQKENI. The germline V and J ends were trimmed by 0 bases and 7 bases, with 10 bases remaining between them. The CDR3 extends over 13 amino acids. The CDR3 protein is CASSPPLSEEQYF. CDR3 DNA: TGTGCCAGCTCACCACCCTTGTCGGAGGAGCAGTACTTC.

The V call is TRBV7-2, the J call TRBJ1-5; the match to TRBD1 covers 7 bases. Germline V gives CDR1 SGHTA, CDR2 FQGNSA. The CDR3 runs 15 residues. J lost 5 bases, V lost 1 base, and 5 bases had no gene match. The DNA of the CDR3 is TGTGCCAGCAGCTTAGGAGGGACAGTCCATCAGCCCCAGCATTTT. Amino acids: CASSLGGTVHQPQHF. The full variable domain, completed using reference TRBV7-2 and TRBJ1-5, is GAGVSQSPSNKVTEKGKDVELRCDPISGHTALYWYRQSLGQGLEFLIYFQGNSAPDKSGLPSDRFSAERTGGSVSTLTIQRTQQEDSAVYLCASSLGGTVHQPQHFGDGTRLSIL.